One and the same sample provided the 29 T cell receptor beta chains below, sequenced in a study of cytomegalovirus exposure and HLA in healthy donors. Sequenced by immunoSEQ multiplex PCR; TCRdb stores in-frame clones only, minus some. The sample holds 110,000 or so clones, about 90% seen once. The sequencing sample was made of PBMCs. These receptors all come from a woman aged 18-30 years in good health and CMV-seronegative.

The chain links TRBV29-1 to TRBJ1-3; D not resolved. The V gene's germline CDR1 is SQVTM and CDR2 ANQGSEA. This CDR3 is built from 13 residues. Trimming shortened V by 2 bases and J by 2 bases, and 7 bases separated the two germline ends. CDR3 residues: CSVEPGTGNTIYF. The CDR3 DNA reads as TGCAGCGTTGAACCGGGGACTGGAAACACCATATATTTT.

The genes are TRBV27 and TRBJ2-1, with 7 bases aligning to TRBD2. Germline loops: CDR1 MNHEY, CDR2 SMNVEV (reference sequence). This CDR3 has 15 residues. With V trimmed by 4 bases and J by 4 bases, 7 bases remained unmatched. Here the CDR3 DNA reads TGTGCCAGCAGTTCTCCGGGCGGGAGATACAATGAGCAGTTCTTC. This gives the protein CASSSPGGRYNEQFF.

The V call is TRBV5-1, the J call TRBJ1-1; D not certain. The CDR3 is 11 amino acids. CDR1 and CDR2 (germline): SGHRS, YFSETQ. V lost 0 bases to trimming and J lost 8 bases, with 5 bases between them. CDR3 protein: CASSLGREAFF. DNA of the CDR3: TGCGCCAGCAGCTTGGGGAGGGAAGCTTTCTTT.

V is TRBV23-1 and J is TRBJ2-4, with D perhaps TRBD2 (6 bases). TRBV23-1 is an ORF; its function is uncertain. CDR3 length equals 15 residues. Deletions cut 3 bases from V and 8 bases from J, with 17 bases between. The CDR3 nucleotides are TGCGCCAGCAGTCAGGGGGGAGAGCGAGTGGACATTCAGTACTTC. Translating gives CASSQGGERVDIQYF.

The V gene is TRBV2, the J gene TRBJ2-1; tentative D call: TRBD2 (6 bases). CDR1 is SNHLY, CDR2 FYNNEI, per germline. Trimming took 7 bases from V and 6 from J, leaving 19 bases between them. This CDR3 contains 15 residues. For the CDR3, the DNA is TGTGCCAGCATGAGGAGCGGGTCCTCGTTCAATGAGCAGTTCTTC. Translation: CASMRSGSSFNEQFF.

The rearrangement links TRBV29-1 to TRBJ2-1; D may be TRBD2 (6 bases). Trimming pared 1 base from V and 4 bases from J, leaving 17 bases between. The CDR3 is made up of 16 amino acids. Per germline, CDR1 SQVTM and CDR2 ANQGSEA. CDR3 in DNA: TGCAGCGTTGAAGGGAACCGTGGCGGGGAATACAATGAGCAGTTCTTC. This sequence encodes CSVEGNRGGEYNEQFF.

The gene calls are TRBV5-6 and TRBJ1-3; D remains ambiguous. The germline gives CDR1 SGHDT, CDR2 YYEEEE. The V end was cut by 2 bases, the J end by 0 bases, with 6 bases between. The CDR3 covers 14 residues. The CDR3 protein is CASSFKSSGNTIYF. The CDR3 DNA sequence: TGTGCCAGCAGCTTTAAGAGCTCTGGAAACACCATATATTTT.

The chain employs TRBV7-2 and TRBJ2-7; D gene uncertain. The CDR3 is made up of 12 amino acids. Germline-derived CDR1 and CDR2 are SGHTA and FQGNSA. Trimming shortened V by 2 bases and J by 4 bases, and 6 bases separated the two germline ends. This chain's CDR3 is CASSLTVYEQYF. Written as DNA, the CDR3 is TGTGCCAGCAGCTTAACGGTTTACGAGCAGTACTTC.

The rearrangement joins TRBV20-1 to TRBJ2-7, with TRBD1 matching over 8 bases. The CDR3 loop spans 10 amino acids. J lost 6 bases, V lost 6 bases, and 1 base had no gene match. The germline gives CDR1 DFQATT, CDR2 SNEGSKA (reference sequence). The CDR3 nucleotides are TGCAGTGCAACAGGGGGCGAGCAGTACTTC. Translated, it gives CSATGGEQYF.

The CDR3 spells CASSDRQGLSDTQYF. CDR3 sequence (DNA): TGTGCCAGCAGTGATCGGCAGGGTTTGTCAGATACGCAGTATTTT. The rearrangement joins TRBV2 to TRBJ2-3, with D maybe TRBD1 (5 bases). The CDR3 is 15 amino acids. Trimming stripped 3 bases from V and 4 bases from J, with 14 bases between. The germline gives CDR1 SNHLY, CDR2 FYNNEI. The full variable domain, rest sourced from reference TRBV2 and TRBJ2-3, is EPEVTQTPSHQVTQMGQEVILRCVPISNHLYFYWYRQILGQKVEFLVSFYNNEISEKSEIFDDQFSVERPDGSNFTLKIRSTKLEDSAMYFCASSDRQGLSDTQYFGPGTRLTVL.

The chain links TRBV7-9 to TRBJ2-2, with D unresolved. V was trimmed by 6 bases and J by 1 base, leaving 6 bases between them. The germline CDR1 and CDR2 sequences are SEHNR and FQNEAQ (reference sequence). CDR3 length equals 13 residues. This CDR3 is CASSRQNTGELFF. CDR3 in DNA: TGTGCCAGCAGTCGACAGAACACCGGGGAGCTGTTTTTT.

The gene calls are TRBV7-2 and TRBJ1-5; D is ambiguous. V lost 6 bases, J lost 1 base, and 16 bases lay in between. The CDR3 covers 16 residues. Germline assignment: CDR1 SGHTA and CDR2 FQGNSA. The CDR3: CASSLNWGGSNQPQHF. As DNA, the CDR3 is TGTGCCAGCAGTCTTAACTGGGGAGGAAGCAATCAGCCCCAGCATTTT.

V usage is TRBV7-9 and J usage is TRBJ2-5; TRBD2 might be the D (6 bases). V was cut by 1 base and J by 4 bases, with 10 bases left in between. Germline CDR1 and CDR2: SEHNR and FQNEAQ (reference sequence). The CDR3 runs to 14 residues. CDR3: CASSLDAGPETQYF. In DNA form, the CDR3 reads TGTGCCAGCAGCTTAGACGCGGGACCAGAGACCCAGTACTTC.

The chain has TRBV5-6 and TRBJ2-3; D is possibly TRBD2 (6 bases). The germline V gene has CDR1 SGHDT and CDR2 YYEEEE. This CDR3 is built from 13 residues. The V end lost 4 bases, the J end lost 8 bases, and 14 bases lay between the germline ends. The CDR3 spells CASSDTSRVTQYF. As DNA, the CDR3 is TGTGCCAGCAGCGATACTAGCAGGGTTACGCAGTATTTT.

The CDR3: CASSPDTGTDTIYF. The CDR3 bases are TGTGCCAGCAGTCCTGATACAGGGACGGACACCATATATTTT. The J gene is TRBJ1-3, the V gene TRBV6-5; D is perhaps TRBD1 (6 bases). The CDR3 sequence is 14 residues long. The V gene's germline CDR1 is MNHEY and CDR2 SVGAGI. The ends were cut back, 5 bases at V and 8 bases at J, with 16 bases in the middle.

This chain joins TRBV5-6 and TRBJ1-1; D possibly corresponds to TRBD1 (5 bases). Trimming removed 6 bases at V and 5 bases at J, with 23 bases between. The germline CDR1 and CDR2 sequences are SGHDT and YYEEEE. The CDR3 covers 16 residues. The CDR3 DNA follows: TGTGCCAGCACTCCAGGGTTCGGCAGGGCGGGGACTGAAGCTTTCTTT. Its translation: CASTPGFGRAGTEAFF.

This chain links TRBV2 with TRBJ2-3; 8 nucleotides align to TRBD2. CDR3 length: 16 residues. V shed 10 bases, J shed 2 bases, and the junction held 14 bases outside the gene matches. CDR1 SNHLY and CDR2 FYNNEI come from the germline V gene. The CDR3, as DNA: TGTGCCACCCGGGACTACGGCGGGGGGAACACAGATACGCAGTATTTT. Protein: CATRDYGGGNTDTQYF.

The rearrangement uses TRBV28 and TRBJ2-7, with TRBD1 matching 8 bases. From germline, CDR1 is MDHEN and CDR2 SYDVKM. V shed 5 bases, J shed 4 bases, and the junction held 10 bases outside the gene matches. The CDR3 sequence is 15 residues long. In nucleotides, the CDR3 is TGTGCCAGCAGTACCCAAGGACAGGGACGGTACGAGCAGTACTTC. This sequence encodes CASSTQGQGRYEQYF.

This clone was seen just once. This rearrangement joins TRBV25-1 to TRBJ1-3, with D unresolved. Per germline, CDR1 MGHDK and CDR2 SYGVNS. This CDR3 contains 15 residues. The V and J ends lost 4 bases and 0 bases respectively, with 10 bases between them. The CDR3 region has the DNA TGTGCCAGCAGTGGTGGTGGCAGCTCTGGAAACACCATATATTTT. It specifies CASSGGGSSGNTIYF.

The V call is TRBV13, the J call TRBJ2-1; no clear D. This CDR3 comprises 11 residues. From germline, CDR1 is PRHDT and CDR2 FYEKMQ (reference sequence). V lost 3 bases, J lost 8 bases, and 5 bases lay in between. CDR3 sequence reads: CASSFHHEQFF. In DNA form, the CDR3 reads TGTGCCAGCAGCTTCCATCATGAGCAGTTCTTC.

This clone was counted between two and nine times. The rearrangement links TRBV28 to TRBJ1-2, with D perhaps TRBD1 (6 bases). Trimming removed 1 base from V and 8 bases from J, with 8 bases in between. The CDR3 totals 12 residues. CDR1 and CDR2 from the germline V gene are MDHEN and SYDVKM. CDR3 DNA: TGTGCCAGCAGTTTATTTCAGGGGGGCTACACCTTC. Translating it yields CASSLFQGGYTF.

J is TRBJ2-3 and V is TRBV6-6, with 10 nucleotides matching TRBD1. V dropped 1 base and J dropped 2; count of bases not matched to a gene: 3. CDR1 is MNHNY, CDR2 SVGAGI, per germline (reference sequence). This CDR3 comprises 16 residues. CDR3 bases: TGTGCCAGCAGTTACTTAGGGACAGGGGTCACAGATACGCAGTATTTT. It encodes CASSYLGTGVTDTQYF.

This CDR3 reads CASSSKGQYNSPLHF. CDR3 sequence (DNA): TGTGCCAGTAGTTCGAAGGGACAGTATAATTCACCCCTCCACTTT. This rearrangement joins TRBV19 to TRBJ1-6; the match to TRBD1 covers 7 bases. V lost 5 bases and J lost 4; bases outside the gene matches: 5. The CDR3 has 15 amino acids. Germline assignment: CDR1 LNHDA and CDR2 SQIVND (reference sequence).

The chain has TRBV7-2 and TRBJ2-7; 8 bases map to TRBD1. Germline values: CDR1 SGHTA, CDR2 FQGNSA. The CDR3 contains 15 residues. Trimming took 1 base from V and 5 from J; bases not matched to a gene: 7. The CDR3 is CASSLGSRTGNEQYF. The CDR3 bases are TGTGCCAGCAGCTTAGGCAGCAGGACAGGGAACGAGCAGTACTTC.

This chain links TRBV30 with TRBJ1-1, with 10 bases fitting TRBD1. CDR3 length equals 15 residues. Germline V gene lookup returns CDR1 GTSNPN and CDR2 SVGIG (reference sequence). V gave up 2 bases and J gave up 2 bases; unmatched junction bases: 5. In nucleotides, the CDR3 is TGTGCCTGGAGTCGGACAGGGGGTATAAACACTGAAGCTTTCTTT. Its protein is CAWSRTGGINTEAFF.

CDR3 in DNA: TGTGCCAGCAGTGAACTAGCGGGCTCCTACAATGAGCAGTTCTTC. It is translated as CASSELAGSYNEQFF. The chain joins TRBV6-4 to TRBJ2-1; 9 nucleotides match TRBD2. The CDR3 runs to 15 residues. With 3 bases clipped from V and 0 bases from J, the junction kept 0 bases outside the gene matches. Germline-derived CDR1 and CDR2 are MRHNA and SNTAGT.

The rearrangement links TRBV5-1 to TRBJ1-4, with D perhaps TRBD1 (5 bases). Germline CDR1 reads SGHRS; CDR2 reads YFSETQ. V lost 2 bases and J lost 0, with 8 bases in between. CDR3 size: 15 residues. The CDR3 DNA follows: TGCGCCAGCAGCTTCACAGGCGCAACTAATGAAAAACTGTTTTTT. Residues: CASSFTGATNEKLFF.

The rearrangement joins TRBV6-6 to TRBJ1-2; D is uncertain. CDR1 and CDR2 from the germline V gene are MNHNY and SVGAGI (reference sequence). V shed 6 bases and J shed 2 bases, with 7 bases lying between them. The CDR3 runs to 12 residues. This CDR3 reads CASRFVNYGYTF. The CDR3 bases are TGTGCCAGCAGATTCGTCAACTATGGCTACACCTTC.

The chain uses TRBV28 and TRBJ2-2, with 8 bases matching TRBD2. This CDR3 contains 18 residues. CDR1 is MDHEN, CDR2 SYDVKM, per germline. V trimming: 1 base; J trimming: 7 bases; junction bases outside the gene matches: 14. This CDR3 reads CASSLFGETGTRYGELFF. In DNA form, the CDR3 reads TGTGCCAGCAGTTTATTCGGAGAAACCGGGACTAGATACGGGGAGCTGTTTTTT.